Below are 2 T cell receptor beta chains sequenced from a single sample in a study of blood T cells in healthy people across ages. A second PCR, run for roughly 6 to 11 cycles, used a sample-barcoded 5' primer plus a J-beta primer mix. MiXCR, run by TCRdb on the 5' RACE reads, gives a single entry per CDR3 protein. The repertoire consists of around 1,900,000 distinct CDR3 sequences, with 35% to 50% occurring once and the leading ten covering roughly 23%. The specimen sequenced was blood. These receptors originate from a human donor in good health.

About this clonotype: A much larger clone differs from this one at a single base, so this may be a read error. The J gene is TRBJ1-6, the V gene TRBV7-8; 8 nucleotides line up with TRBD1. The J segment lost 8 bases and the V segment lost 5 bases, leaving 8 bases of the junction unmatched. This CDR3 has 15 residues. Per germline, CDR1 SGHVS and CDR2 FQNEAQ. As DNA, the CDR3 is TGTGCCAGCAGCCCCCGGACAGGGAACCATTCACCCCTCCACTTT. Translating gives CASSPRTGNHSPLHF. Filled out from reference TRBV7-8 and TRBJ1-6, the complete variable domain reads GAGVSQSPRYKVAKRGQDVALRCDPISGHVSLFWYQQALGQGPEFLTYFQNEAQLDKSGLPSDRFFAERPEGSVSTLKIQRTQQEDSAVYLCASSPRTGNHSPLHFGNGTRLTVT.

This clonotype has only a few counts. This chain connects TRBV20-1 to TRBJ2-3, with 9 bases identical to TRBD1. V gave up 6 bases and J gave up 1 base; unmatched junction bases: 5. In germline, CDR1 is DFQATT, CDR2 SNEGSKA (reference sequence). This CDR3 is built from 14 residues. In nucleotides, the CDR3 is TGCAGTGCCCCGGACAGGGGAGGCACAGATACGCAGTATTTT. It yields the protein CSAPDRGGTDTQYF.